This T cell receptor (beta chain) came from a study of cytomegalovirus exposure and HLA in healthy donors. The germline V gene encodes CDR1 SGHRS and CDR2 YFSETQ. The CDR3 covers 17 residues. V dropped 0 bases and J dropped 6 bases, with 18 bases sitting between them. A multiplex PCR was run with 60 Vbeta primers and 13 Jbeta primers. Data came from immunoSEQ multiplex PCR; TCRdb stores just in-frame clones and leaves some out. The sample has over 100,000 clones; about 64% are singletons. This TCR derives from a woman in her thirties or forties in good health and CMV-seronegative. This rearrangement joins TRBV5-1 to TRBJ2-2, with D maybe TRBD2 (6 bases). Sequenced input: PBMCs. The CDR3: CASSLGATGVRAGELFF. In nucleotides, the CDR3 is TGCGCCAGCAGCTTGGGAGCAACGGGGGTCCGGGCCGGGGAGCTGTTTTTT.